These T cell receptor beta chains were read from a single sample in a study of T cell repertoires in cytomegalovirus infection. TCRdb redid the calling of the reads with MiXCR, one entry per CDR3 protein. Seen here are approximately 250,000 distinct CDR3 sequences, 6% to 8% observed once, and the top ten hold less than 7.5%. Sequencing was performed on PBMCs. These receptors originate from a human donor in good health (CMV status not recorded). Some clones in this sample may be carry-over from other donors' samples. CDR3s include the opening cysteine and the closing phenylalanine or tryptophan. The order of the fields is CDR3 protein, CDR3 DNA, V gene, clone size, J gene, D gene. The D gene is left open where the match is weak. Some rows mark clone size as missing; the rest say once, few, many or name a class of expanded clone.

CASSQHPEGTATDGNTIYF TGTGCCAGCAGCCAACATCCCGAGGGGACTGCTACTGATGGAAACACCATATATTTT TRBV3-1 . TRBJ1-3 .
CASSLGLASVTYNEQFF TGTGCCAGCAGCCTAGGACTAGCCAGTGTAACCTACAATGAGCAGTTCTTC TRBV6-2/TRBV6-3 many TRBJ2-1 TRBD2
CASSLGRGFNEKLFF TGTGCCAGCAGCCTGGGGCGGGGGTTTAATGAAAAACTGTTTTTT TRBV7-2 many TRBJ1-4 .
CASSFIGGWNQPQHF TGTGCCAGCAGCTTCATAGGGGGTTGGAATCAGCCCCAGCATTTT TRBV7-2 many TRBJ1-5 .
CATSRDSDGYGYTF TGTGCCACCAGCAGAGATTCCGACGGATATGGCTACACCTTC TRBV15 many TRBJ1-2 .
CASSHLGGGADTQYF TGTGCCAGCAGCCACCTAGGCGGGGGGGCAGATACGCAGTATTTT TRBV6-2/TRBV6-3 many TRBJ2-3 TRBD2
CASSSSGQGLDGYTF . TRBV28 many TRBJ1-2 .
CASSPQPGNTGELFF TGTGCTAGCAGCCCTCAGCCTGGGAACACCGGGGAGCTGTTTTTT TRBV7-7 . TRBJ2-2 .
CASSQVSGGNTIYF TGTGCCAGCAGCCAAGTTTCGGGGGGAAACACCATATATTTT TRBV14 many TRBJ1-3 .
CASSLVGTSNQPQHF TGTGCCAGCAGTTTAGTAGGGACGAGCAATCAGCCCCAGCATTTT TRBV12-3/TRBV12-4 many TRBJ1-5 .
CASSLARWNSYEQYF TGTGCCAGCAGCTTAGCGCGGTGGAACTCCTACGAGCAGTACTTC TRBV7-2 many TRBJ2-7 .
CATSLISGNQPQHF TGTGCCACCAGCCTCATCAGCGGCAATCAGCCCCAGCATTTT TRBV15 many TRBJ1-5 .
CASAADYGYTF TGTGCCAGCGCGGCGGACTATGGCTACACCTTC TRBV2 many TRBJ1-2 .
CASSLSGFGIEQYF TGTGCCAGCAGTTTATCGGGGTTCGGTATTGAGCAGTACTTC TRBV27 many TRBJ2-7 .
CAWKWSGANVLTF TGTGCCTGGAAATGGTCTGGGGCCAACGTCCTGACTTTC TRBV30 many TRBJ2-6 .
CASSTGQGEETQYF TGCGCCAGCAGCACGGGACAAGGGGAAGAGACCCAGTACTTC TRBV5-1 many TRBJ2-5 .
CASSITGGRELFF TGTGCCAGCAGTATAACAGGGGGCCGGGAGCTGTTTTTT TRBV28 many TRBJ2-2 TRBD1
CSGMLAGGPEDDEQFF TGCAGTGGTATGCTAGCGGGGGGGCCGGAGGACGATGAGCAGTTCTTC TRBV20-1 many TRBJ2-1 TRBD2
CSVEWGAGPEQYF TGCAGCGTTGAGTGGGGTGCAGGGCCCGAGCAGTACTTC TRBV29-1 many TRBJ2-7 .
CASSLAKGPTLHF TGTGCCAGCAGTTTAGCCAAGGGACCGACCCTCCACTTT TRBV12-3/TRBV12-4 many TRBJ1-6 .
CASSSRDREAGYGYTF TGTGCCAGCAGCTCGCGGGACAGGGAAGCAGGGTATGGCTACACCTTC TRBV7-9 many TRBJ1-2 TRBD1
CSRTSGGVHNEQFF TGCAGCCGTACTAGCGGGGGCGTACACAATGAGCAGTTCTTC TRBV20-1 many TRBJ2-1 TRBD2
CASSLGQVNEKLFF TGTGCCAGCAGCCTCGGACAGGTCAATGAAAAACTGTTTTTT TRBV5-6 few TRBJ1-4 TRBD1
CASSPRQRGTLHF TGTGCCAGCAGCCCTAGACAGCGAGGGACCCTCCACTTT TRBV11-2 many TRBJ1-6 .
CSAHNPRDRVNRAEQFF TGCAGTGCTCACAACCCCCGGGACAGGGTTAATCGGGCTGAGCAGTTCTTC TRBV20-1 . TRBJ2-1 TRBD1
CASGQENTEAFF TGTGCCAGCGGACAGGAGAACACTGAAGCTTTCTTT TRBV25-1 many TRBJ1-1 TRBD1
CASSVGDQETQYF TGTGCCAGCTCCGTGGGGGATCAAGAGACCCAGTACTTC TRBV11-3 few TRBJ2-5 .
CASRGGGIVNQPQHF TGTGCCAGTAGGGGGGGGGGAATCGTCAATCAGCCCCAGCATTTT TRBV19 . TRBJ1-5 .
CASSHLSYEQYF TGTGCCAGCAGCCACCTATCCTACGAGCAGTACTTC TRBV7-6 many TRBJ2-7 .
CASSSPQGANYGYTF TGTGCCAGCAGTTCACCGCAGGGGGCTAACTATGGCTACACCTTC TRBV28 . TRBJ1-2 TRBD1
CASSLELAGAEYTGELFF TGCGCCAGCAGCTTGGAACTAGCGGGGGCCGAGTACACCGGGGAGCTGTTTTTT TRBV5-1 . TRBJ2-2 TRBD2
CSAKLRQGANYGYTF TGCAGTGCTAAACTAAGACAGGGAGCTAACTATGGCTACACCTTC TRBV20-1 many TRBJ1-2 TRBD1
CASNQSSGSSYNEQFF TGTGCCAGCAACCAAAGCTCAGGGAGCTCCTACAATGAGCAGTTCTTC TRBV14 . TRBJ2-1 .
CASSFKTANYGYTF TGTGCCAGCAGCTTTAAAACAGCTAACTATGGCTACACCTTC TRBV7-2 many TRBJ1-2 .
CATSRGVQGTDEQYF TGTGCCACCAGCAGAGGTGTTCAGGGCACCGACGAGCAGTACTTC TRBV15 . TRBJ2-7 .
CASSWGTGLNTEAFF TGTGCCAGCAGCTGGGGGACAGGGCTGAACACTGAAGCTTTCTTT TRBV11-2 . TRBJ1-1 TRBD1
CASSQVTGTGELFF TGCGCCAGCAGCCAAGTCACGGGGACCGGGGAGCTGTTTTTT TRBV4-1 . TRBJ2-2 .
CASSSTALTPLHF TGTGCCAGCAGCTCAACCGCCCTCACACCCCTCCACTTT TRBV7-2 many TRBJ1-6 .
CASSLQGLQLSPLHF TGTGCCAGCAGCCTGCAGGGACTACAACTTTCACCCCTCCACTTT TRBV7-2 many TRBJ1-6 .
CSVRTGTGYGYTF TGCAGCGTTAGAACCGGGACAGGGTATGGCTACACCTTC TRBV29-1 many TRBJ1-2 TRBD1
CASSWEPALAYNEQFF TGTGCCAGCAGCTGGGAACCGGCCTTGGCCTACAATGAGCAGTTCTTC TRBV7-8 many TRBJ2-1 .
CASSQDDRATADQPQHF TGTGCCAGCAGCCAAGATGATCGGGCCACCGCGGACCAGCCCCAGCATTTT TRBV4-2 few TRBJ1-5 .